Below are 21 T cell receptor beta chains sequenced from a single sample in a study of neoadjuvant nivolumab and ipilimumab in lung cancer. Data came from immunoSEQ multiplex PCR; TCRdb stores just in-frame clones and leaves some out. The sample consists of about 18,000 clones, about nine tenths of them appearing once. The material was peripheral blood, obtained before neoadjuvant nivolumab, alone or with ipilimumab. These receptor sequences come from an adult with non-small cell lung cancer.

CDR3 nucleotides: TGTGCCAGCAGCATCGGGGCCGTGGCAGATACGCAGTATTTT. Encoded protein: CASSIGAVADTQYF. The chain carries TRBV7-3 and TRBJ2-3; D assignment may be TRBD1 or TRBD2 (5 bases each). V was clipped by 5 bases and J by 4 bases, with 13 bases between them. Germline V CDR1 and CDR2: SGHTA, FQGTGA. The CDR3 consists of 14 residues.

This chain links TRBV27 with TRBJ2-1, with TRBD2 matching 7 bases. The CDR3 has 15 residues. The V gene end was trimmed by 3 bases and the J gene end by 5 bases; junction bases not matched to a gene: 7. Germline-derived CDR1 and CDR2 are MNHEY and SMNVEV (reference sequence). CDR3 sequence: CASSFMRETHNEQFF. CDR3 coding DNA: TGTGCCAGCAGTTTCATGCGGGAGACACACAATGAGCAGTTCTTC.

With respect to this clone: Distinct nucleotide sequences in the sample also encode this CDR3. J is TRBJ1-1 and V is TRBV7-9, with D unresolved. The CDR3 has 13 amino acids. V was pared by 3 bases and J by 2 bases, with 7 bases between. The germline V gene encodes CDR1 SEHNR and CDR2 FQNEAQ (reference sequence). Written as DNA, the CDR3 is TGTGCCAGCAGCTTGGAGGGTAACACTGAAGCTTTCTTT. Residues: CASSLEGNTEAFF.

This clone was seen a few times. This chain uses TRBV9 with TRBJ2-5, with D unclear. The germline gives CDR1 SGDLS, CDR2 YYNGEE. V shed 4 bases and J shed 5 bases, with 15 bases lying between them. This CDR3 comprises 14 residues. For the CDR3, the DNA is TGTGCCAGCAGCCCCGAGCCGAGATGGGAGACCCAGTACTTC. Protein sequence: CASSPEPRWETQYF.

The rearrangement uses TRBV11-3 and TRBJ2-1; D tentatively fits TRBD1 or TRBD2 (5 bases each). Germline values: CDR1 SGHNT, CDR2 YENEEA. V lost 3 bases, J lost 7 bases, and 10 bases lay in between. The CDR3 runs to 13 residues. Here the CDR3 DNA reads TGTGCCAGCAGCTTCGATGGGGGTAATGAGCAGTTCTTC. This sequence encodes CASSFDGGNEQFF.

This clone was observed once. This sequence joins TRBV6-1 and TRBJ1-2, with TRBD1 identical over 8 bases. CDR3 length: 15 residues. Per the germline V gene, CDR1 is MNHNS and CDR2 is SASEGT. V shed 3 bases, J shed 5 bases, and the junction held 8 bases outside the gene matches. The CDR3: CASSDRRTGTYGYTF. Written as DNA, the CDR3 is TGTGCCAGCAGTGACCGGAGGACAGGGACGTATGGCTACACCTTC.

The J gene is TRBJ2-1, the V gene TRBV5-1, with 8 nucleotides matching TRBD1. The CDR3 covers 15 residues. Germline loops: CDR1 SGHRS, CDR2 YFSETQ. V trimming: 3 bases; J trimming: 0 bases; junction bases outside the gene matches: 2. CDR3 nucleotides: TGCGCCAGCAGCTGGACAGGGAGCTCCTACAATGAGCAGTTCTTC. Translated: CASSWTGSSYNEQFF.

The V gene is TRBV5-6, the J gene TRBJ2-5; D remains unclear. This CDR3 comprises 14 residues. Trimming left V 0 bases short and J 1 base short, with 7 bases between. Looked up from germline, CDR1 is SGHDT and CDR2 is YYEEEE. CDR3 in DNA: TGTGCCAGCAGCTTGGGATGGATCCAAGAGACCCAGTACTTC. This sequence encodes CASSLGWIQETQYF.

The chain combines TRBV10-2 with TRBJ2-7; D remains ambiguous. Trimming took 7 bases from V and 2 from J, leaving 12 bases between them. Germline V gives CDR1 WSHSY, CDR2 SAAADI. This CDR3 has 13 residues. The CDR3 DNA sequence: TGCGCCAGCATCACAGTATCTCCCTACGAGCAGTACTTC. This sequence encodes CASITVSPYEQYF.

This clone was picked up one time. The chain uses TRBV9 and TRBJ2-3; TRBD2 agrees at 10 bases. This CDR3 comprises 16 residues. Germline V CDR1 and CDR2: SGDLS, YYNGEE. The V segment lost 3 bases and the J segment 5 bases; nucleotides outside the gene matches: 9. The CDR3 sequence is CASSERPSGSLDTQYF. The CDR3 DNA follows: TGTGCCAGCAGCGAACGACCTAGCGGGAGTTTAGATACGCAGTATTTT.

This chain links TRBV30 with TRBJ2-3; 14 bases map to TRBD2. This CDR3 has 18 residues. Germline loops: CDR1 GTSNPN, CDR2 SVGIG (reference sequence). The J segment lost 1 base and the V segment lost 8 bases, leaving 14 bases of the junction unmatched. In nucleotides, the CDR3 is TGTGCCGGAGGACTAGCGGGAGGCATATTGTTGGGCACAGATACGCAGTATTTT. Translating gives CAGGLAGGILLGTDTQYF.

The chain uses TRBV29-1 and TRBJ1-1, with 7 positions matching TRBD1. Germline V CDR1 and CDR2: SQVTM, ANQGSEA. After removal of 3 bases from V and 1 base from J, the junction contained 5 bases not matched to a gene. The CDR3 spans 14 residues. The CDR3 sequence is CSVEETGTNTEAFF. In DNA, the CDR3 is TGCAGCGTTGAGGAGACAGGGACGAACACTGAAGCTTTCTTT.

The chain has TRBV2 and TRBJ2-1, with TRBD2 matching over 10 bases. This CDR3 spans 15 amino acids. The V gene's germline CDR1 is SNHLY and CDR2 FYNNEI. Trimming at V came to 8 bases and at J to 2 bases, leaving 6 bases not matched to a gene. The CDR3 is CASWELAGAYNEQFF. Here the CDR3 DNA reads TGTGCCAGCTGGGAGCTAGCGGGGGCCTACAATGAGCAGTTCTTC. Filled out from reference TRBV2 and TRBJ2-1, the complete variable domain reads EPEVTQTPSHQVTQMGQEVILRCVPISNHLYFYWYRQILGQKVEFLVSFYNNEISEKSEIFDDQFSVERPDGSNFTLKIRSTKLEDSAMYFCASWELAGAYNEQFFGPGTRLTVL.

The chain joins TRBV29-1 to TRBJ2-3; no clear D. CDR3 length equals 12 residues. Trimming took off 4 bases at V and 2 bases at J, with 7 bases between the two ends. Germline values: CDR1 SQVTM, CDR2 ANQGSEA. In DNA form, the CDR3 reads TGCAGCGTTGGGACCACCACAGATACGCAGTATTTT. The encoded protein is CSVGTTTDTQYF.

This sequence joins TRBV30 and TRBJ1-4; no firm D call. V shed 5 bases and J shed 7 bases, with 11 bases lying between them. CDR3 length: 12 residues. Germline values: CDR1 GTSNPN, CDR2 SVGIG (reference sequence). DNA for the CDR3: TGTGCCTGGTCTCAAGAAGGTGAAAAACTGTTTTTT. Residues: CAWSQEGEKLFF.

The chain couples TRBV18 to TRBJ1-1, with 9 bases lining up with TRBD1. The CDR3 contains 15 residues. The germline CDR1 and CDR2 sequences are KGHSH and LQKENI. The V and J ends lost 6 bases and 3 bases, in that order; junction bases with no gene match: 8. CDR3 in amino acids: CASSLPTGGHTEAFF. The CDR3 DNA follows: TGTGCCAGCTCTCTTCCGACAGGGGGTCACACTGAAGCTTTCTTT.

J is TRBJ2-1 and V is TRBV5-6; no firm D call. Germline CDR1 SGHDT, CDR2 YYEEEE. The CDR3 extends over 11 amino acids. V was pared by 4 bases and J by 2 bases, with 1 base between. CDR3 nucleotide sequence: TGTGCCAGCAGCACCTACAATGAGCAGTTCTTC. Protein product: CASSTYNEQFF.

The chain joins TRBV10-3 to TRBJ1-1; D not certain. Germline V gene data show CDR1 as ENHRY and CDR2 as SYGVKD. The CDR3 is 12 residues long. V dropped 0 bases and J dropped 11 bases, with 10 bases sitting between them. CDR3 sequence: CAISESSSGAFF. CDR3 nucleotide sequence: TGTGCCATCAGTGAGTCGTCATCTGGGGCTTTCTTT.

This rearrangement joins TRBV19 to TRBJ2-3; possible D gene TRBD2, 5 bases. Per the germline V gene, CDR1 is LNHDA and CDR2 is SQIVND (reference sequence). The length of the CDR3 is 14 residues. V was clipped by 3 bases and J by 5 bases, with 12 bases between them. The CDR3 loop reads CASSMGFGLDTQYF. The CDR3 DNA is TGTGCCAGTAGTATGGGCTTTGGACTAGATACGCAGTATTTT.

V gene TRBV15 combines with J gene TRBJ2-7; 9 nucleotides line up with TRBD2. J lost 3 bases, V lost 3 bases, and 9 bases had no gene match. The germline gives CDR1 LNHNV, CDR2 YYDKDF (reference sequence). The CDR3 sequence is 16 residues long. The DNA of the CDR3 is TGTGCCACCAGCAGCGGTTGGGGTAGCGGGAGCTACGAGCAGTACTTC. Translation gives CATSSGWGSGSYEQYF.

The chain is built from TRBV7-8 and TRBJ2-7; D gene unclear. CDR3 length equals 14 residues. Germline CDR1 SGHVS, CDR2 FQNEAQ. V lost 6 bases and J 3 bases, leaving 15 bases between the germline ends. The CDR3 protein is CASRGRTGFYEQYF. The CDR3, as DNA: TGTGCCAGCAGAGGAAGGACGGGTTTCTACGAGCAGTACTTC.